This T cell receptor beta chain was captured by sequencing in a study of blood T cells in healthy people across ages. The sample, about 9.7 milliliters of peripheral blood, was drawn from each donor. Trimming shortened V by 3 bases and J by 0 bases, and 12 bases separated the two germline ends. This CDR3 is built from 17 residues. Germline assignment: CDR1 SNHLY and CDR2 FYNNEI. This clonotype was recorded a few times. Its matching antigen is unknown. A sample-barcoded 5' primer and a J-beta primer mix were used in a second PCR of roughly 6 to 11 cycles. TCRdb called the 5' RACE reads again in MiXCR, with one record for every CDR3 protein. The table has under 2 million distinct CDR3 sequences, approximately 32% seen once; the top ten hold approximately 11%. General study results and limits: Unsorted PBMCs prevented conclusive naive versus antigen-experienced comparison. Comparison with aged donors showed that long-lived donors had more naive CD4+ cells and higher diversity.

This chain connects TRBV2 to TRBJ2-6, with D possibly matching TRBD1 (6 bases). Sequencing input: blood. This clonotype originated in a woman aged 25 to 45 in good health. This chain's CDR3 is CASSDGRGLSGANVLTF. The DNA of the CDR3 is TGTGCCAGCAGTGATGGCAGGGGTCTCTCTGGGGCCAACGTCCTGACTTTC.